A selection of T cell receptor beta chains follows, all from one sample in a study of blood T cells in healthy people across ages. TCRdb passed the 5' RACE reads through MiXCR, listing each CDR3 protein once. The data hold fewer than 950,000 distinct CDR3 sequences, with 40% to 65% observed a single time. Input material: blood. These receptors were obtained from a man at least 80 years old in good health. The CDR3 runs from the conserved cysteine through the conserved F or W. The D gene is left open where the match is weak. Size is stated for part of the rows, as once, few or many counts, or as a class when the clone is expanded.

TRBD2	TRBJ2-7	TRBV27	few	TGTGCCAGCAACCTCCTAGCGGGAGGGCCTTACGAGCAGTACTTC	CASNLLAGGPYEQYF
-	TRBJ2-4	TRBV14	-	TGTGCCAGCAGCCAAGATTCAGGGAGAAATTGGATTCAGTACTTC	CASSQDSGRNWIQYF
-	TRBJ2-7	TRBV24-1	few	TGTGCCACCAGTGCGGCAGGACGCGGCGGGGCCCAGTACTTC	CATSAAGRGGAQYF
-	TRBJ2-1	TRBV29-1	many	TGCAGCGTTGTAGCACGGGCATACAATGAGCAGTTCTTC	CSVVARAYNEQFF
-	TRBJ2-2	TRBV5-1	-	TGCGCCAGCAGCGACTCCGGGGCCTCGCCCGGGGAGCTGTTTTTT	CASSDSGASPGELFF
-	TRBJ1-6	TRBV20-1	medium-sized	TGCAGTGCTAGCACGGGGGATTCACCCCTCCACTTT	CSASTGDSPLHF
TRBD1	TRBJ1-2	TRBV7-2	-	TGTGCCAGCAGCTTAGCGACAGGGACCTATGGCTACACCTTC	CASSLATGTYGYTF
TRBD2	TRBJ2-4	TRBV11-2	-	TGTGCCAGCAGGGAAGGACTAGAAAACATTCAGTACTTC	CASREGLENIQYF
-	TRBJ2-1	TRBV7-2	few	TGTGCCAGCAGCCCCGTTAGCGGTTACAATGAGCAGTTCTTC	CASSPVSGYNEQFF
TRBD1	TRBJ1-2	TRBV13	few	TGTGCCAGCAGCTTACCAGGACAGGGAGGTGGCTACACCTTC	CASSLPGQGGGYTF
-	TRBJ2-1	TRBV6-1	-	TGTGCCAGCAGTGAAACCGGACCCACCAATGAGCAGTTCTTC	CASSETGPTNEQFF
TRBD1	TRBJ1-1	TRBV3-1	-	TGTGCCAGCAGCCAAGCGGGACAGGTCACTGAAGCTTTCTTT	CASSQAGQVTEAFF
TRBD1	TRBJ2-7	TRBV9	-	TGTGCCAGCAGCACCTGGACAGGGGCTTCTAGTGGCGAGCAGTACTTC	CASSTWTGASSGEQYF
-	TRBJ1-2	TRBV5-6	many	TGTGCCAGCAGCTTACGGGGGGCGGTGGCTGGCTACACCTTC	CASSLRGAVAGYTF